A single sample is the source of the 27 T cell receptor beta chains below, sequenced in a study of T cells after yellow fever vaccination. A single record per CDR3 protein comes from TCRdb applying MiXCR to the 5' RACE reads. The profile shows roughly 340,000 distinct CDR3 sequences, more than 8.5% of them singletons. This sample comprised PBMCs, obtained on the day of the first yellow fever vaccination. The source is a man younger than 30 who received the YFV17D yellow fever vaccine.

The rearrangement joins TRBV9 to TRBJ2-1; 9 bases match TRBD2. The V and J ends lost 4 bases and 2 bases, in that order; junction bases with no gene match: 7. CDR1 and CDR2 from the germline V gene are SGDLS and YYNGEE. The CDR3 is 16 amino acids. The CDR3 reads CASSLWRGGAYNEQFF. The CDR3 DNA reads TGTGCCAGCAGCCTTTGGCGGGGGGGGGCCTACAATGAGCAGTTCTTC.

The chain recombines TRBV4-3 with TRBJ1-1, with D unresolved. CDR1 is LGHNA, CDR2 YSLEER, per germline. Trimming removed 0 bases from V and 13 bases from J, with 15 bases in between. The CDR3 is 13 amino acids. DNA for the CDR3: TGCGCCAGCAGCCAAGATTATATGAGTTGGGTTTTCTTT. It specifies CASSQDYMSWVFF.

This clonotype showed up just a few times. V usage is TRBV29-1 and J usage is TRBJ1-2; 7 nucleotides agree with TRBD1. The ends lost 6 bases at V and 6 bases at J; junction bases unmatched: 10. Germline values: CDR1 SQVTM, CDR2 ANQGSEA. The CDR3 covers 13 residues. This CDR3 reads CSVYPNGQDGYTF. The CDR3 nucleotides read TGCAGCGTCTACCCCAATGGACAGGATGGCTACACCTTC. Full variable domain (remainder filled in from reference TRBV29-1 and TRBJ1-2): SAVISQKPSRDICQRGTSLTIQCQVDSQVTMMFWYRQQPGQSLTLIATANQGSEATYESGFVIDKFPISRPNLTFSTLTVSNMSPEDSSIYLCSVYPNGQDGYTFGSGTRLTVV.

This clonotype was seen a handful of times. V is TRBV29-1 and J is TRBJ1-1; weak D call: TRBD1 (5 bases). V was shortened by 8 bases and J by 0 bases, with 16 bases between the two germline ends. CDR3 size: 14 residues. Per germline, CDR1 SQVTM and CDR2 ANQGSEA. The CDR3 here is CSLTRGSLNTEAFF. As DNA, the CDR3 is TGCAGCCTCACGAGGGGCAGTCTGAACACTGAAGCTTTCTTT.

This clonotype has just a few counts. Written as DNA, the CDR3 is TGTGCCAGCAGCGCCGGGACAGGGGGCTCCTATAATTCACCCCTCCACTTT. This encodes CASSAGTGGSYNSPLHF. This sequence joins TRBV25-1 and TRBJ1-6; 11 positions match TRBD1. V shed 6 bases and J 0 bases; nucleotides not matched to a gene: 4. This CDR3 is built from 17 residues. Germline CDR1 and CDR2: MGHDK and SYGVNS.

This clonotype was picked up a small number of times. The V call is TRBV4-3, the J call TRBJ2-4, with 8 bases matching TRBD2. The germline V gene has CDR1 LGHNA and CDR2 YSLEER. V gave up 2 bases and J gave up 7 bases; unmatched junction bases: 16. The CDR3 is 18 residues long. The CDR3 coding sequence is TGCGCCAGCAGCCAATCCCTCTTTGGGACTAGAGAGGGGAACATTCAGTACTTC. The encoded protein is CASSQSLFGTREGNIQYF.

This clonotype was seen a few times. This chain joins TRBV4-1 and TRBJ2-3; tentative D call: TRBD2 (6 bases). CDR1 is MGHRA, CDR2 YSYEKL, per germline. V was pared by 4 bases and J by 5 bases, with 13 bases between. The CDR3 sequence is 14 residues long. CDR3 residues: CASSPFPGGDTQYF. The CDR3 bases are TGCGCCAGCAGCCCCTTTCCCGGGGGAGATACGCAGTATTTT.

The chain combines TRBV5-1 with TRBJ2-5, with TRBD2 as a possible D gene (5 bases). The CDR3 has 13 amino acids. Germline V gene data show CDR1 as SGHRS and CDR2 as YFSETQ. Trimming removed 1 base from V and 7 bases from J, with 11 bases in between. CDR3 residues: CASSLSVGGTQYF. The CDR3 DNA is TGCGCCAGCAGCTTGTCCGTAGGAGGGACCCAGTACTTC.

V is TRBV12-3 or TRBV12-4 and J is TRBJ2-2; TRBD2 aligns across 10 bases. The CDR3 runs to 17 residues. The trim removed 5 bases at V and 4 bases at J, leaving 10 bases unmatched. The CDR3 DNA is TGTGCCAGCAGTCCCCCCCTCTTAGCGGGGGGCACCGGGGAGCTGTTTTTT. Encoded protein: CASSPPLLAGGTGELFF.

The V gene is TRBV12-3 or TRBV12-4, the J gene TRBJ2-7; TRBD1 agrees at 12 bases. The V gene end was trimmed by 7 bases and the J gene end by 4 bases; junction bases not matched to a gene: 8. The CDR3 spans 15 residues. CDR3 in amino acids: CASMLGTGGPYEQYF. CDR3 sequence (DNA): TGTGCCAGCATGTTGGGGACAGGGGGCCCGTACGAGCAGTACTTC.

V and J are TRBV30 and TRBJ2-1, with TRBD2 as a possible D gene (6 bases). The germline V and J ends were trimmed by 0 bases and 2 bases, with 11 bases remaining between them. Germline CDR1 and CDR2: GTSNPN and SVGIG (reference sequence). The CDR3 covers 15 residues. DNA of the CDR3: TGTGCCTGGAGTGTTGACGGGGGACCCTACAATGAGCAGTTCTTC. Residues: CAWSVDGGPYNEQFF.

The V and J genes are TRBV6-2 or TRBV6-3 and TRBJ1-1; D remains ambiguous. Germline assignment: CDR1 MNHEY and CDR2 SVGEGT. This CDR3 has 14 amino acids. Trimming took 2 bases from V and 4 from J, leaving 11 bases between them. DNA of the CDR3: TGTGCCAGCAGTTACGATACCGGGCCCACTGAAGCTTTCTTT. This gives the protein CASSYDTGPTEAFF.

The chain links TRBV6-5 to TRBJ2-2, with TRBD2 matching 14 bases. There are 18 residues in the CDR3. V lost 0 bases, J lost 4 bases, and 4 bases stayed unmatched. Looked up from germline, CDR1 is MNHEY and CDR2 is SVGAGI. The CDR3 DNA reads TGTGCCAGCAGTTACTCCGGGACTAGCGGGGGCCCCACCGGGGAGCTGTTTTTT. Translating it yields CASSYSGTSGGPTGELFF.

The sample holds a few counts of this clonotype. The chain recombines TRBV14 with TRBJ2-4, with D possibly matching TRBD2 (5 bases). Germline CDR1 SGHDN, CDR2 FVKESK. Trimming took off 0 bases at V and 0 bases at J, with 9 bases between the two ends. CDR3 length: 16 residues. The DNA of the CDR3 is TGTGCCAGCAGCCAAGAAGGAGGCCTAGCCAAAAACATTCAGTACTTC. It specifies CASSQEGGLAKNIQYF.

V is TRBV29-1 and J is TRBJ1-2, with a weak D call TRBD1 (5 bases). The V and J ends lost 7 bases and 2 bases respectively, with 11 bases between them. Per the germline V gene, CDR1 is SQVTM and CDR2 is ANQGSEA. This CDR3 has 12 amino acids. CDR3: CSGGELNYGYTF. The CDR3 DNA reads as TGCAGCGGAGGGGAATTAAACTATGGCTACACCTTC.

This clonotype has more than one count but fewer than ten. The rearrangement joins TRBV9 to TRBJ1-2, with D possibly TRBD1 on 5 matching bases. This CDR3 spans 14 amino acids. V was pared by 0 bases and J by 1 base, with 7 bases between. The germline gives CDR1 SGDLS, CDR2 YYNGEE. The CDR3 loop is CASSVGGINYGYTF. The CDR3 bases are TGTGCCAGCAGCGTAGGGGGGATTAACTATGGCTACACCTTC.

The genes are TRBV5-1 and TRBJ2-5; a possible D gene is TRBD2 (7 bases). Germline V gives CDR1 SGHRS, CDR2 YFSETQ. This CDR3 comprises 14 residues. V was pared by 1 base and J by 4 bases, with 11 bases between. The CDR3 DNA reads TGCGCCAGCAGCTTGAACGGGGGGCGAGAGACCCAGTACTTC. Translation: CASSLNGGRETQYF.

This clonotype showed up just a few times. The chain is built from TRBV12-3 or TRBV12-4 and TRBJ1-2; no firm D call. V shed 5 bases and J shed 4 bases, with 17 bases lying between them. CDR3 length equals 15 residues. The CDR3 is CASSPGPGLGYGYTF. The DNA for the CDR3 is TGTGCCAGCAGTCCAGGCCCCGGGTTAGGCTATGGCTACACCTTC.

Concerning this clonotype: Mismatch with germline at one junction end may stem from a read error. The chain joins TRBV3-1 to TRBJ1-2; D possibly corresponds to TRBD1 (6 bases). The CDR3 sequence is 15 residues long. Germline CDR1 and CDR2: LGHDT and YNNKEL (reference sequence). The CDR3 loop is CATSRFSDSSFGYTF. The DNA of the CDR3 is TGTGCCACCAGCCGCTTCTCGGACAGTAGCTTTGGCTACACCTTC. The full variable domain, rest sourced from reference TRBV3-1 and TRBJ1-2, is DTAVSQTPKYLVTQMGNDKSIKCEQNLGHDTMYWYKQDSKKFLKIMFSYNNKELIINETVPNRFSPKSPDKAHLNLHINSLELGDSAVYFCATSRFSDSSFGYTFGSGTRLTVV.

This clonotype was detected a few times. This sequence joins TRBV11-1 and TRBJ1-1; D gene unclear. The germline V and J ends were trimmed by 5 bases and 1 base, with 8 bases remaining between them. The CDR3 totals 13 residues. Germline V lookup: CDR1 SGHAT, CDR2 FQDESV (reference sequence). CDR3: CASSTSENTEAFF. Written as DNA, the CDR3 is TGTGCCAGCAGCACCTCAGAGAACACTGAAGCTTTCTTT.

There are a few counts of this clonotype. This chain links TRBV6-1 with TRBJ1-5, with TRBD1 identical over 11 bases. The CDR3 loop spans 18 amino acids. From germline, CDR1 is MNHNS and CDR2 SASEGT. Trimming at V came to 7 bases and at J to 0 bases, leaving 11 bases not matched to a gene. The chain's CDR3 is CASIWGTGGINSNQPQHF. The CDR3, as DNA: TGTGCCAGCATCTGGGGGACAGGGGGAATTAATAGCAATCAGCCCCAGCATTTT.

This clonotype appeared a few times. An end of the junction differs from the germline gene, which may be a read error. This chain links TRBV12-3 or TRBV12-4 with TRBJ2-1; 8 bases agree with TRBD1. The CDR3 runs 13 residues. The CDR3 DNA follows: TGTGCCAGCAGTCCTCAAGACAGGGGAAATCCGATCTTC. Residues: CASSPQDRGNPIF.

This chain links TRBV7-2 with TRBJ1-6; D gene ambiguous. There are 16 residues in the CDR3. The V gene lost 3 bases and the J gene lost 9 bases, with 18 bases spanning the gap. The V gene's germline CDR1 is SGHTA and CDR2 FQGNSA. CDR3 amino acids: CASSLNSLGLGSPLHF. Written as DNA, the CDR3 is TGTGCCAGCAGCTTGAATTCGTTGGGTCTCGGTTCACCCCTCCACTTT.

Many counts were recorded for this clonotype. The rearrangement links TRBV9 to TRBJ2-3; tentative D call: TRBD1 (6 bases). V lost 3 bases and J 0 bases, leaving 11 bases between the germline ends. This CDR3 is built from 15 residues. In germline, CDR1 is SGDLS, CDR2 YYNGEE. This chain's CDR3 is CASSGGDRSTDTQYF. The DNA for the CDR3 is TGTGCCAGCAGCGGGGGAGACAGGAGCACAGATACGCAGTATTTT.

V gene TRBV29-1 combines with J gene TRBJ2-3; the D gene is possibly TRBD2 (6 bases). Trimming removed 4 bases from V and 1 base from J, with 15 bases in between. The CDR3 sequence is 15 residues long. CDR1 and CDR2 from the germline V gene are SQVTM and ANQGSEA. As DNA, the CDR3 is TGCAGCGTTGTGGGTGGGGGGACGGGCACAGATACGCAGTATTTT. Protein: CSVVGGGTGTDTQYF.

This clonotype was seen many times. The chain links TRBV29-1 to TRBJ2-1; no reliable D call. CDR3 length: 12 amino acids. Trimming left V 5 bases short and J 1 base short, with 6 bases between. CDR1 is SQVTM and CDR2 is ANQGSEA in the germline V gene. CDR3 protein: CSVSHSYNEQFF. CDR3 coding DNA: TGCAGCGTTTCTCATTCCTACAATGAGCAGTTCTTC.

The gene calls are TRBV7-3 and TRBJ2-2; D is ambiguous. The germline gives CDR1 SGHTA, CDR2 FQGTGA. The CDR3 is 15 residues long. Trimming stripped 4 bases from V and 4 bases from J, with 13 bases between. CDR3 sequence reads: CASSSGPRTTGELFF. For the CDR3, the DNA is TGTGCCAGCAGCTCAGGACCCCGTACCACCGGGGAGCTGTTTTTT.